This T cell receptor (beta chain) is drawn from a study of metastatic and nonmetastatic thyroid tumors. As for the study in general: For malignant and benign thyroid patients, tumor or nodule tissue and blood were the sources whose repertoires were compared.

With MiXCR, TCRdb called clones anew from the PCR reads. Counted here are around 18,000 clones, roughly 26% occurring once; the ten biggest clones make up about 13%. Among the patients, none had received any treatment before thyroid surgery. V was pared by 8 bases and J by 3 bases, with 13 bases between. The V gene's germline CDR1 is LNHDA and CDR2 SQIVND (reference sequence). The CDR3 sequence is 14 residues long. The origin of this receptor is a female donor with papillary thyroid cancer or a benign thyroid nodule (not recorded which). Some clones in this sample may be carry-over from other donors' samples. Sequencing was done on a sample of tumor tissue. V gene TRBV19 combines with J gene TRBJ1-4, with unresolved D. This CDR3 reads CASSAGYSNEKLFF. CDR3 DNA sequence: TGTGCCAGTTCGGCGGGGTACTCTAATGAAAAACTGTTTTTT.